Listed below are T cell receptor beta chains from one sample, sequenced in a study of shared clonotypes between healthy human individuals. Repertoires were generated with immunoSEQ multiplex PCR, while TCRdb's copy carries only in-frame clones and drops some. The sample lists over a million clones, more than 75% occurring once. Sequences were obtained from memory CD4+ T cells from PBMCs. The receptor source for this set is a young man in good health. Some clones in this sample may be carry-over from other donors' samples. Each CDR3 is given without its conserved first and last residue. The order of the fields is CDR3 length, J gene, V gene, CDR3 protein.

CDR3 length: 10; J gene: TRBJ2-7; V gene: TRBV5-1; CDR3 protein: ASSFSGVEQY
CDR3 length: 12; J gene: TRBJ1-5; V gene: TRBV6-5; CDR3 protein: ASQRAGDPQPQH
CDR3 length: 14; J gene: TRBJ2-7; V gene: TRBV6-6; CDR3 protein: ASSYPRFAGAYEQY
CDR3 length: 13; J gene: TRBJ2-3; V gene: TRBV5-1; CDR3 protein: ASSMGYSSTDTQY
CDR3 length: 14; J gene: TRBJ2-5; V gene: TRBV7-2; CDR3 protein: ASSFRPGGAGETQY
CDR3 length: 13; J gene: TRBJ1-4; V gene: TRBV7-9; CDR3 protein: ASQGHTGEAVKLF
CDR3 length: 14; J gene: TRBJ1-2; V gene: TRBV6-9; CDR3 protein: ASSHSTYGKTYGYT
CDR3 length: 13; J gene: TRBJ2-7; V gene: TRBV5-1; CDR3 protein: ASSLAGGELYEQY
CDR3 length: 12; J gene: TRBJ2-1; V gene: TRBV4-2; CDR3 protein: ASSTSGGYNEQF
CDR3 length: 13; J gene: TRBJ1-4; V gene: TRBV18; CDR3 protein: ASSSRGRFDEKLF
CDR3 length: 11; J gene: TRBJ1-1; V gene: TRBV30; CDR3 protein: AWGDNLNTEAF
CDR3 length: 14; J gene: TRBJ2-7; V gene: TRBV4-1; CDR3 protein: ASSQDGTGRTYEQY
CDR3 length: 14; J gene: TRBJ2-3; V gene: TRBV6-4; CDR3 protein: ASSDRGQGAPDTQY
CDR3 length: 13; J gene: TRBJ1-2; V gene: TRBV6-5; CDR3 protein: ASSYGQGALYGYT
CDR3 length: 12; J gene: TRBJ2-2; V gene: TRBV11-2; CDR3 protein: ASSLSLPTGELF
CDR3 length: 13; J gene: TRBJ2-2; V gene: TRBV7-2; CDR3 protein: ASSLEAVATGELF
CDR3 length: 12; J gene: TRBJ2-7; V gene: TRBV7-9; CDR3 protein: ASSFRTAPYEQY
CDR3 length: 13; J gene: TRBJ1-1; V gene: TRBV5-1; CDR3 protein: ASSDQGLSNTEAF
CDR3 length: 12; J gene: TRBJ2-3; V gene: TRBV9; CDR3 protein: ASSPRFVTDTQY
CDR3 length: 12; J gene: TRBJ1-2; V gene: TRBV2; CDR3 protein: ASSRTGANYGYT
CDR3 length: 14; J gene: TRBJ2-7; V gene: TRBV6-1; CDR3 protein: ASSARLAGSSYEQY
CDR3 length: 11; J gene: TRBJ2-5; V gene: TRBV9; CDR3 protein: ASSGPGSETQY
CDR3 length: 12; J gene: TRBJ2-7; V gene: TRBV9; CDR3 protein: ASSVDGRENEQY
CDR3 length: 13; J gene: TRBJ2-6; V gene: TRBV28; CDR3 protein: ASSFTVSGANVLT
CDR3 length: 12; J gene: TRBJ2-7; V gene: TRBV7-6; CDR3 protein: ASSLSGQGVEQY
CDR3 length: 13; J gene: TRBJ1-5; V gene: TRBV28; CDR3 protein: ASSSGRGGYQPQH
CDR3 length: 12; J gene: TRBJ2-5; V gene: TRBV27; CDR3 protein: ASSLAGRQETQY
CDR3 length: 9; J gene: TRBJ1-1; V gene: TRBV30; CDR3 protein: AWGGPVEAF
CDR3 length: 13; J gene: TRBJ2-7; V gene: TRBV4-2; CDR3 protein: ASSQVLAGHSEQY
CDR3 length: 12; J gene: TRBJ1-1; V gene: TRBV5-6; CDR3 protein: ASSFYMQGTEAF
CDR3 length: 13; J gene: TRBJ2-1; V gene: TRBV19; CDR3 protein: ASSVGTSGSNEQF
CDR3 length: 16; J gene: TRBJ1-1; V gene: TRBV5-4; CDR3 protein: ASSHQGRSQTGGPEAF
CDR3 length: 13; J gene: TRBJ2-1; V gene: TRBV28; CDR3 protein: ASSLSPSGATKQF
CDR3 length: 13; J gene: TRBJ1-1; V gene: TRBV5-4; CDR3 protein: ASSLVQGVNTEAF
CDR3 length: 9; J gene: TRBJ2-1; V gene: TRBV20-1; CDR3 protein: SARWEDEQF
CDR3 length: 13; J gene: TRBJ2-5; V gene: TRBV5-4; CDR3 protein: ASSLDSGRGETQY
CDR3 length: 10; J gene: TRBJ2-5; V gene: TRBV10-3; CDR3 protein: ATGIPEGAQY
CDR3 length: 13; J gene: TRBJ1-2; V gene: TRBV6-5; CDR3 protein: ASSYTPSGGYGYT
CDR3 length: 9; J gene: TRBJ1-4; V gene: TRBV30; CDR3 protein: AWQKNEKLF
CDR3 length: 14; J gene: TRBJ2-1; V gene: TRBV9; CDR3 protein: ASSVGAGQRINEQF
CDR3 length: 14; J gene: TRBJ2-1; V gene: TRBV15; CDR3 protein: ATSRNTGGSYNEQF
CDR3 length: 14; J gene: TRBJ1-4; V gene: TRBV23-1; CDR3 protein: ASSQMRHGANEKLF
CDR3 length: 12; J gene: TRBJ2-7; V gene: TRBV5-1; CDR3 protein: ASSPRTENYEQY
CDR3 length: 13; J gene: TRBJ2-6; V gene: TRBV19; CDR3 protein: ASSIKAVGANVLT
CDR3 length: 14; J gene: -; V gene: TRBV10-3; CDR3 protein: AISRRREASSYEQY
CDR3 length: 10; J gene: TRBJ2-7; V gene: TRBV7-9; CDR3 protein: ASRSLREEQY
CDR3 length: 15; J gene: TRBJ2-3; V gene: TRBV7-3; CDR3 protein: ASSPRGLAGGTDTQY
CDR3 length: 14; J gene: TRBJ1-3; V gene: TRBV27; CDR3 protein: ASSSGGLFSGNTIY
CDR3 length: 12; J gene: TRBJ2-1; V gene: TRBV29-1; CDR3 protein: SVGRGLAGNEQF
CDR3 length: 10; J gene: TRBJ1-1; V gene: TRBV7-9; CDR3 protein: ASSRPGGEAF
CDR3 length: 12; J gene: TRBJ1-2; V gene: TRBV6-5; CDR3 protein: ASSPRPTGPGYT
CDR3 length: 11; J gene: TRBJ1-2; V gene: TRBV29-1; CDR3 protein: SARVSGNYGYT
CDR3 length: 13; J gene: TRBJ2-7; V gene: TRBV18; CDR3 protein: ASSPYRDVTREQY
CDR3 length: 13; J gene: TRBJ1-1; V gene: TRBV19; CDR3 protein: ATSDRGRVNTEAF
CDR3 length: 14; J gene: TRBJ2-3; V gene: TRBV30; CDR3 protein: AWSRRIAGPTDTQY
CDR3 length: 13; J gene: TRBJ2-4; V gene: TRBV18; CDR3 protein: ASSPRQGQGNIQY
CDR3 length: 16; J gene: TRBJ2-3; V gene: TRBV10-3; CDR3 protein: AISEGMTSRRGGDTQY
CDR3 length: 8; J gene: TRBJ2-3; V gene: TRBV2; CDR3 protein: ASRLDTQY
CDR3 length: 16; J gene: TRBJ2-4; V gene: TRBV19; CDR3 protein: ASRETGTSGSLGNIQY